The source of this T cell receptor (beta chain) is a study of shared clonotypes between healthy human individuals. TCRdb's copy holds only in-frame clones and misses some; the assay was immunoSEQ multiplex PCR. The sample consists of over 2,000,000 clones, 80% to 95% of them appearing once. General study findings and limits: Few donors restricted represented genetic and exposure-history diversity.

Germline loops: CDR1 GTSNPN, CDR2 SVGIG (reference sequence). The CDR3 is 13 amino acids. This clone was detected once. Its antigen is currently unknown. Naive-designated CD8 cells lacked CD45RO, were positively enriched for CCR7, and omitted terminally differentiated effector memory CD45RA+ cells. The chain employs TRBV30 and TRBJ2-5; D is unresolved. The closer fit of TRBJ2-7 to the DNA end suggests the J call may be wrong. The TCR was taken from a man aged 18 to 29 in good health. Some clones in this sample may be carry-over from other donors' samples. Source material: naive CD8+ T cells from PBMCs. CDR3 amino acids: CAWSRASSYEQYF. For the CDR3, the DNA is TGTGCCTGGAGTAGGGCTAGTTCCTACGAGCAGTACTTC.